Below, 32 T cell receptor beta chains from the same sample are listed, as sequenced in a study of blood T cell repertoires in COVID-19. Here immunoSEQ multiplex PCR was the method, and the copy in TCRdb shows in-frame clones only, minus some. This sample yields more than 35,000 clones, of which nearly 90% are seen a single time; approximately 12% belongs to the top ten. Sample: peripheral blood. All receptors derive from a man in his 60s with active COVID-19.

The rearrangement uses TRBV19 and TRBJ2-1; 9 bases line up with TRBD2. V was pared by 0 bases and J by 8 bases, with 5 bases of the junction left unmatched. CDR1 LNHDA and CDR2 SQIVND come from the germline V gene (reference sequence). The CDR3 contains 15 residues. The CDR3 spells CASSIDAGGPYEQFF. The CDR3, as DNA: TGTGCCAGTAGTATAGATGCGGGAGGGCCTTATGAGCAGTTCTTC.

The chain joins TRBV3-1 (or the pseudogene TRBV3-2) to TRBJ1-3; D unclear. Deletions cut 4 bases from V and 0 bases from J, with 10 bases between. Germline V lookup: CDR1 LGHDT, CDR2 YNNKEL (reference sequence). There are 15 residues in the CDR3. Here the CDR3 DNA reads TGTGCCAGCAGCCCCCCAGGCAACTCTGGAAACACCATATATTTT. It specifies CASSPPGNSGNTIYF.

The CDR3 bases are TGTGCCAGCAGCTTAAACTATGTCTACGAGCAGTACTTC. Amino acid sequence: CASSLNYVYEQYF. The V gene is TRBV7-9, the J gene TRBJ2-7; no clear D gene. There are 13 residues in the CDR3. The germline V gene encodes CDR1 SEHNR and CDR2 FQNEAQ (reference sequence). Trimming pared 2 bases from V and 3 bases from J, leaving 8 bases between.

V and J are TRBV21-1 and TRBJ2-1; the D call of TRBD2 is as the table states it, not checked on the DNA. TRBV21-1 is reported as a pseudogene. The CDR3 consists of 14 residues. As DNA, the CDR3 is TGTGCCAGCAGCACCCGACTAGCGGGAGATAAGCGGGTCTTC. Its protein product is CASSTRLAGDKRVF.

The V call is TRBV2, the J call TRBJ2-5; 8 bases align to TRBD2. CDR1 and CDR2 (germline): SNHLY, FYNNEI. J was trimmed by 3 bases and V by 8 bases; bases with no gene match: 2. The CDR3 runs to 12 residues. In DNA form, the CDR3 reads TGTGCCAGCGGGCGGGAGGAAGAGACCCAGTACTTC. Translating it yields CASGREEETQYF.

The chain couples TRBV2 to TRBJ2-7; 9 positions agree with TRBD2. The CDR3 length is 14 residues. Trimming removed 6 bases from V and 11 bases from J; junction bases left unmatched: 14. Per the germline V gene, CDR1 is SNHLY and CDR2 is FYNNEI. The CDR3 region has the DNA TGTGCCAGCAGAGCGGGGGGTAGCGTACCGATGGAGTACTTC. It codes for CASRAGGSVPMEYF.

The rearrangement joins TRBV4-1 to TRBJ2-1; 10 positions match TRBD2. CDR3 size: 17 residues. Trimming cost V 3 bases and J 6 bases; bases outside gene matches: 11. CDR1 is MGHRA and CDR2 is YSYEKL in the germline V gene. In DNA form, the CDR3 reads TGCGCCAGCAGCCAGGTTAAGGCTAGCGGGAGAGGCAATGAGCAGTTCTTC. This sequence encodes CASSQVKASGRGNEQFF.

V and J are TRBV28 and TRBJ2-1; 8 bases align to TRBD2. This CDR3 comprises 15 residues. Germline V gene sequence: CDR1 MDHEN, CDR2 SYDVKM. Trimming cost V 7 bases and J 1 base; bases outside gene matches: 6. As DNA, the CDR3 is TGTGCCAGCAAAGGGGCGGGAGGATCCTACAATGAGCAGTTCTTC. Its protein product is CASKGAGGSYNEQFF.

The chain recombines TRBV3-1 (or the pseudogene TRBV3-2) with TRBJ1-1, with D possibly TRBD1 on 5 matching bases. The V end lost 0 bases, the J end lost 1 base, and 9 bases lay between the germline ends. The CDR3 runs 15 residues. Germline V gene data show CDR1 as LGHDT and CDR2 as YNNKEL (reference sequence). The CDR3 DNA sequence: TGTGCCAGCAGCCAAGAATGGGGGGGGAACACTGAAGCTTTCTTT. Its translation: CASSQEWGGNTEAFF.

The chain uses TRBV10-2 and TRBJ1-2; the match to TRBD1 covers 11 bases. This CDR3 region has 14 residues. The trim removed 9 bases at V and 3 bases at J, leaving 6 bases unmatched. Germline V gene sequence: CDR1 WSHSY, CDR2 SAAADI. CDR3 coding DNA: TGCGCCAGTTTACCGGGACAGGGGGACTATGGCTACACCTTC. Translating it yields CASLPGQGDYGYTF.

The chain has TRBV2 and TRBJ1-6, with TRBD1 identical over 9 bases. The CDR3 spans 16 residues. V was pared by 5 bases and J by 7 bases, with 9 bases of the junction left unmatched. CDR1 and CDR2 from the germline V gene are SNHLY and FYNNEI. The CDR3 region has the DNA TGTGCCAGCAGTACCCAGCCGACAGGGGGAAATTCACCCCTCCACTTT. Its translation is CASSTQPTGGNSPLHF.

This clone has a single count. The chain uses TRBV7-6 and TRBJ2-7; TRBD1 matches 8 bases. Germline V gene data show CDR1 as SGHVS and CDR2 as FNYEAQ. The CDR3 consists of 15 residues. V dropped 7 bases and J dropped 2; count of bases not matched to a gene: 10. CDR3 residues: CASNTHRGAAYEQYF. The CDR3 DNA reads as TGTGCCAGCAACACGCACAGGGGGGCGGCCTACGAGCAGTACTTC.

This clone occurred a few times. The chain is built from TRBV7-9 and TRBJ1-2; no clear D. The CDR3 extends over 16 amino acids. The germline gives CDR1 SEHNR, CDR2 FQNEAQ (reference sequence). Trimming took off 2 bases at V and 0 bases at J, with 13 bases between the two ends. The CDR3 protein is CASSLLRDISNYGYTF. The CDR3 DNA is TGTGCCAGCAGCTTACTCCGGGATATATCTAACTATGGCTACACCTTC.

This rearrangement joins TRBV15 to TRBJ2-1, with 7 nucleotides matching TRBD2. The V gene's germline CDR1 is LNHNV and CDR2 YYDKDF (reference sequence). J was trimmed by 3 bases and V by 0 bases; bases with no gene match: 8. The CDR3 spans 17 residues. Written as DNA, the CDR3 is TGTGCCACCAGCAGAGATTATCCTAGCGGAGACTACAATGAGCAGTTCTTC. Protein: CATSRDYPSGDYNEQFF.

The chain joins TRBV2 to TRBJ2-5; a possible D gene is TRBD2 (5 bases). This CDR3 contains 14 residues. Trimming stripped 4 bases from V and 2 bases from J, with 11 bases between. Germline CDR1 reads SNHLY; CDR2 reads FYNNEI. The CDR3 reads CASSGAEQQETQYF. The CDR3 DNA reads TGTGCCAGCAGTGGAGCGGAGCAACAAGAGACCCAGTACTTC.

By sample fraction, this clone is medium-sized. The V gene is TRBV29-1, the J gene TRBJ2-7; tentatively, D is TRBD2 (5 bases). CDR1 and CDR2 (germline): SQVTM, ANQGSEA. This CDR3 spans 12 amino acids. V lost 3 bases and J lost 7, with 13 bases in between. The CDR3 protein is CSVDDGVWEQYF. CDR3 bases: TGCAGCGTTGATGACGGGGTTTGGGAGCAGTACTTC.

The chain is built from TRBV6-5 and TRBJ2-7; D gene unclear. The V end lost 2 bases, the J end lost 2 bases, and 7 bases lay between the germline ends. Germline V gives CDR1 MNHEY, CDR2 SVGAGI. The CDR3 sequence is 13 residues long. The CDR3 spells CASSYALAYEQYF. The CDR3, as DNA: TGTGCCAGCAGTTACGCGCTAGCCTACGAGCAGTACTTC.

Only one count was recorded for this clone. The chain uses TRBV7-9 and TRBJ1-4; D call uncertain. Trimming took off 3 bases at V and 3 bases at J, with 11 bases between the two ends. Germline CDR1 and CDR2: SEHNR and FQNEAQ (reference sequence). The CDR3 covers 15 residues. CDR3 DNA: TGTGCCAGCAGCTTCGGGTCTGCGCCTAATGAAAAACTGTTTTTT. It codes for CASSFGSAPNEKLFF.

The V and J genes are TRBV28 and TRBJ2-5, with D uncertain. In germline, CDR1 is MDHEN, CDR2 SYDVKM. Trimming removed 4 bases from V and 4 bases from J, with 13 bases in between. This CDR3 region has 14 residues. CDR3 in DNA: TGTGCCAGCAGTTCTATGGTTCTCGGAGAGACCCAGTACTTC. Its protein product is CASSSMVLGETQYF.

The chain is built from TRBV5-1 and TRBJ2-7, with 7 bases identical to TRBD2. Germline-derived CDR1 and CDR2 are SGHRS and YFSETQ. The CDR3 is made up of 13 amino acids. J lost 6 bases, V lost 3 bases, and 6 bases had no gene match. Written as DNA, the CDR3 is TGCGCCAGCAGCTACGGACTAGTGGGCGAGCAGTACTTC. Protein sequence: CASSYGLVGEQYF. The full variable domain, completed using reference TRBV5-1 and TRBJ2-7, is KAGVTQTPRYLIKTRGQQVTLSCSPISGHRSVSWYQQTPGQGLQFLFEYFSETQRNKGNFPGRFSGRQFSNSRSEMNVSTLELGDSALYLCASSYGLVGEQYFGPGTRLTVT.

The sample holds a few counts of this clone. CDR3 sequence reads: CASSVQGYEQYF. CDR3 nucleotides: TGTGCCAGCAGCGTACAGGGGTACGAGCAGTACTTC. The rearrangement joins TRBV7-9 to TRBJ2-7, with 7 bases fitting TRBD1. The germline gives CDR1 SEHNR, CDR2 FQNEAQ (reference sequence). The CDR3 spans 12 residues. V shed 5 bases, J shed 4 bases, and the junction held 2 bases outside the gene matches.

This clone was observed once. This chain joins TRBV3-1 (or the pseudogene TRBV3-2) and TRBJ1-2; D perhaps matches TRBD1 (6 bases). V lost 4 bases and J 4 bases, leaving 13 bases between the germline ends. Germline values: CDR1 LGHDT, CDR2 YNNKEL (reference sequence). The CDR3 runs to 14 residues. Here the CDR3 DNA reads TGTGCCAGCAGCCGAGGGGGGGGCCTCTATGGCTACACCTTC. This encodes CASSRGGGLYGYTF.

The CDR3 DNA reads TGTGCCAGCAGACTACAGGGAAACAACGAGCAGTACTTC. Translated, it gives CASRLQGNNEQYF. This chain joins TRBV7-2 and TRBJ2-7, with a weak D call TRBD1 (6 bases). Trimming cost V 6 bases and J 5 bases, with 14 bases left between them. The CDR3 is made up of 13 amino acids. Germline V gives CDR1 SGHTA, CDR2 FQGNSA.

The gene calls are TRBV5-1 and TRBJ1-1; D not resolved. Germline CDR1 is SGHRS and CDR2 is YFSETQ. The CDR3 is made up of 15 amino acids. The ends were cut back, 4 bases at V and 3 bases at J, with 16 bases in the middle. CDR3 region: CASSGMTGFDTEAFF. DNA of the CDR3: TGCGCCAGCAGCGGGATGACGGGGTTTGACACTGAAGCTTTCTTT.

The rearrangement links TRBV6-5 to TRBJ1-2; no definite D call. CDR1 is MNHEY, CDR2 SVGAGI, per germline. The CDR3 runs 13 residues. Trimming took 2 bases from V and 2 from J, leaving 6 bases between them. The CDR3 sequence: CASSYGRNYGYTF. CDR3 nucleotides: TGTGCCAGCAGTTACGGGAGGAACTATGGCTACACCTTC.

The chain employs TRBV5-5 and TRBJ1-1; TRBD1 agrees at 8 bases. This CDR3 spans 13 amino acids. CDR1 is SGHKS and CDR2 is YYEKEE in the germline V gene (reference sequence). V trimming: 4 bases; J trimming: 2 bases; junction bases outside the gene matches: 1. The chain's CDR3 is CASSQGANTEAFF. The CDR3 region has the DNA TGTGCCAGCAGCCAGGGGGCTAACACTGAAGCTTTCTTT.

The chain has TRBV11-3 and TRBJ2-1; D is unclear. The V and J ends lost 1 base and 3 bases respectively, with 10 bases between them. The CDR3 covers 15 residues. Germline assignment: CDR1 SGHNT and CDR2 YENEEA. The CDR3 sequence is CASSLGSARYNEQFF. CDR3 sequence (DNA): TGTGCCAGCAGCTTAGGGAGCGCCCGCTACAATGAGCAGTTCTTC.

The CDR3 nucleotides are TGTGCCAGCAGTTTACCGACAGGGTATGGCAATCAGCCCCAGCATTTT. Protein sequence: CASSLPTGYGNQPQHF. V gene TRBV28 combines with J gene TRBJ1-5, with TRBD1 identical over 7 bases. The trim removed 2 bases at V and 2 bases at J, leaving 6 bases unmatched. Germline CDR1 reads MDHEN; CDR2 reads SYDVKM. The CDR3 covers 16 residues.

The V call is TRBV5-4, the J call TRBJ2-7, with a possible D match to TRBD1 (6 bases). The length of the CDR3 is 14 residues. Germline values: CDR1 SGHNT, CDR2 YYREEE (reference sequence). V shed 7 bases and J shed 7 bases, with 21 bases lying between them. The CDR3 here is CASSPGVGAREQYF. The CDR3 nucleotides are TGTGCCAGCTCCCCAGGGGTTGGGGCTCGAGAGCAGTACTTC.

This chain uses TRBV28 with TRBJ2-7, with D tentatively TRBD2 (5 bases). There are 14 residues in the CDR3. With 5 bases removed from V and 4 bases from J, the gap between germline ends came to 15 bases. Germline assignment: CDR1 MDHEN and CDR2 SYDVKM. CDR3 bases: TGTGCCAGCAGTCCATTCCAGGACTCTTACGAGCAGTACTTC. It codes for CASSPFQDSYEQYF.

The chain links TRBV20-1 to TRBJ2-7; perhaps TRBD2 as D (5 bases). The CDR3 consists of 13 residues. CDR1 is DFQATT, CDR2 SNEGSKA, per germline (reference sequence). Deletions cut 3 bases from V and 0 bases from J, with 9 bases between. CDR3 in DNA: TGCAGTGCTAGTCTGGCGGGCTCCTACGAGCAGTACTTC. Its protein product is CSASLAGSYEQYF.

The chain links TRBV19 to TRBJ2-7; D may be TRBD1 (5 bases). The CDR3 spans 13 residues. V was cut by 2 bases and J by 1 base, with 6 bases left in between. The germline V gene encodes CDR1 LNHDA and CDR2 SQIVND (reference sequence). The CDR3 reads CASSIQGSYEQYF. As DNA, the CDR3 is TGTGCCAGTAGTATACAGGGTTCCTACGAGCAGTACTTC.